The 24 T cell receptor beta chains given below trace back to one sample, sequenced in a study of shared clonotypes between healthy human individuals. Assay used: immunoSEQ multiplex PCR; TCRdb lists only in-frame clones, some missing. The table shows 450,000 to 600,000 clones, with around 79% occurring only once. Material for sequencing was PBMCs. Receptor source: a woman in her thirties or forties in good health. Some clones in this sample may be carry-over from other donors' samples.

The J gene is TRBJ2-3, the V gene TRBV7-8, with 8 bases fitting TRBD2. V lost 5 bases, J lost 0 bases, and 7 bases stayed unmatched. CDR1 and CDR2 from the germline V gene are SGHVS and FQNEAQ. The CDR3 consists of 16 residues. The CDR3 reads CASSPLAGSSTDTQYF. The CDR3 DNA reads as TGTGCCAGCAGCCCCTTAGCGGGAAGTAGCACAGATACGCAGTATTTT.

V is TRBV30 and J is TRBJ1-4, with unresolved D. CDR3 length: 12 residues. Per germline, CDR1 GTSNPN and CDR2 SVGIG (reference sequence). Between the trimmed V and J ends, which lost 2 bases and 8 bases, there was a span of 9 bases. The CDR3 DNA is TGTGCCTGGAGTTCGCGGAAAGAAAAACTGTTTTTT. Translated, it gives CAWSSRKEKLFF.

The gene calls are TRBV7-3 and TRBJ2-7; D gene uncertain. The CDR3 sequence is 15 residues long. The V gene's germline CDR1 is SGHTA and CDR2 FQGTGA. The V end was cut by 5 bases, the J end by 2 bases, with 16 bases between. CDR3 region: CASSNRAAPPYEQYF. The DNA of the CDR3 is TGTGCCAGCAGCAATAGGGCGGCGCCTCCCTACGAGCAGTACTTC.

The chain links TRBV5-1 to TRBJ2-1; perhaps TRBD1 as D (5 bases). CDR3 length: 14 amino acids. V lost 0 bases to trimming and J lost 7 bases, with 11 bases between them. The germline V gene encodes CDR1 SGHRS and CDR2 YFSETQ. CDR3 sequence (DNA): TGCGCCAGCAGCTTGGTGGCAGGGTCGAATGAGCAGTTCTTC. This translates into CASSLVAGSNEQFF.

This chain connects TRBV7-5 to TRBJ2-5; TRBD1 is taken as the D call from the table, unchecked against the DNA. TRBV7-5 has pseudogene status. The CDR3 sequence is 17 residues long. The CDR3 sequence: CARSLEGQKRRQETQYF. In DNA, the CDR3 is TGTGCCAGAAGCTTAGAGGGACAAAAGAGAAGACAAGAGACCCAGTACTTC.

The chain has TRBV6-6 and TRBJ1-5, with D perhaps matching TRBD1 (5 bases). The CDR3 covers 14 residues. Germline assignment: CDR1 MNHNY and CDR2 SVGAGI (reference sequence). V lost 7 bases and J lost 2, with 12 bases in between. The CDR3 DNA reads as TGTGCCAGCACCCAGGGTGGGGGCAATCAGCCCCAGCATTTT. Its translation: CASTQGGGNQPQHF.

As DNA, the CDR3 is TGTGCCAGCAGCTCCCGGGACACAGAGGCCTACGAGCAGTACTTC. This gives the protein CASSSRDTEAYEQYF. J is TRBJ2-7 and V is TRBV11-3; weak D call: TRBD1 (6 bases). CDR1 SGHNT and CDR2 YENEEA come from the germline V gene. V lost 4 bases and J 2 bases, leaving 15 bases between the germline ends. This CDR3 region has 15 residues. The complete variable domain, with remaining parts taken from reference TRBV11-3 and TRBJ2-7, reads EAGVVQSPRYKIIEKKQPVAFWCNPISGHNTLYWYLQNLGQGPELLIRYENEEAVDDSQLPKDRFSAERLKGVDSTLKIQPAELGDSAVYLCASSSRDTEAYEQYFGPGTRLTVT.

DNA for the CDR3: TGCGCCAGCAGCCAAACACTAGCGGCCTACGAGCAGTACTTC. Encoded protein: CASSQTLAAYEQYF. The chain has TRBV4-1 and TRBJ2-7; 8 bases align to TRBD2. The germline V gene encodes CDR1 MGHRA and CDR2 YSYEKL. CDR3 length equals 14 residues. J was trimmed by 2 bases and V by 2 bases; bases with no gene match: 2.

This chain connects TRBV10-3 to TRBJ1-1, with D unresolved. Germline lookup yields CDR1 ENHRY and CDR2 SYGVKD. V lost 5 bases, J lost 2 bases, and 12 bases lay in between. CDR3 size: 14 residues. CDR3 sequence: CAISITGENTEAFF. The CDR3 region has the DNA TGTGCCATCAGTATCACCGGGGAAAACACTGAAGCTTTCTTT.

The V call is TRBV11-2, the J call TRBJ2-3; D might be TRBD2 (6 bases). In germline, CDR1 is SGHAT, CDR2 FQNNGV. The V end lost 5 bases, the J end lost 8 bases, and 20 bases lay between the germline ends. The CDR3 sequence is 15 residues long. CDR3 residues: CASSPRTGALGTQYF. As DNA, the CDR3 is TGTGCCAGCAGCCCCCGTACGGGAGCGTTGGGTACGCAGTATTTT.

This clone was seen more than once but under ten times. The chain carries TRBV28 and TRBJ2-7; D uncertain. The germline V and J ends were trimmed by 11 bases and 0 bases, with 14 bases remaining between them. The germline V gene has CDR1 MDHEN and CDR2 SYDVKM. This CDR3 comprises 13 residues. This chain's CDR3 is CAAPRVPSYEQYF. As DNA, the CDR3 is TGTGCCGCCCCTCGGGTGCCCTCCTACGAGCAGTACTTC.

The chain combines TRBV7-9 with TRBJ1-2; D may be TRBD1 (5 bases). The CDR3 length is 16 residues. V lost 4 bases and J lost 1, with 16 bases in between. Germline loops: CDR1 SEHNR, CDR2 FQNEAQ (reference sequence). CDR3 bases: TGTGCCAGCAGCTCTGGCAGTACGGGGGATAACTATGGCTACACCTTC. Its translation: CASSSGSTGDNYGYTF. Full variable domain (outside the CDR3, taken from reference TRBV7-9 and TRBJ1-2): DTGVSQNPRHKITKRGQNVTFRCDPISEHNRLYWYRQTLGQGPEFLTYFQNEAQLEKSRLLSDRFSAERPKGSFSTLEIQRTEQGDSAMYLCASSSGSTGDNYGYTFGSGTRLTVV.

The chain employs TRBV4-3 and TRBJ2-7; D is undetermined. The length of the CDR3 is 13 residues. The germline V gene has CDR1 LGHNA and CDR2 YSLEER. V was cut by 1 base and J by 6 bases, with 10 bases left in between. The CDR3 protein is CASSQGRFSEQYF. CDR3 DNA: TGCGCCAGCAGCCAAGGAAGATTTAGCGAGCAGTACTTC.

A single count supports this clone. Other DNA sequences from this sample encode an identical CDR3 as well. The J gene is TRBJ1-1, the V gene TRBV9; D gene uncertain. CDR1 and CDR2 from the germline V gene are SGDLS and YYNGEE. The CDR3 consists of 13 residues. The V end was cut by 0 bases, the J end by 0 bases, with 3 bases between. In DNA form, the CDR3 reads TGTGCCAGCAGCGTAGTGTTGAACACTGAAGCTTTCTTT. It codes for CASSVVLNTEAFF.

The gene calls are TRBV9 and TRBJ2-3; no reliable D call. Germline values: CDR1 SGDLS, CDR2 YYNGEE. V was trimmed by 0 bases and J by 0 bases, leaving 5 bases between them. This CDR3 has 14 amino acids. Written as DNA, the CDR3 is TGTGCCAGCAGCGTAGATCACAGCACAGATACGCAGTATTTT. Residues: CASSVDHSTDTQYF.

The chain combines TRBV7-6 with TRBJ2-6; no firm D call. The length of the CDR3 is 16 residues. Germline V gives CDR1 SGHVS, CDR2 FNYEAQ. Trimming left V 0 bases short and J 4 bases short, with 10 bases between. For the CDR3, the DNA is TGTGCCAGCAGCTTAGCCCCCCCTTCCGGGGCCAACGTCCTGACTTTC. Encoded protein: CASSLAPPSGANVLTF.

The chain has TRBV2 and TRBJ2-1; the D is unclear. V gave up 2 bases and J gave up 9 bases, with 11 bases separating them. The CDR3 totals 13 residues. Germline CDR1 SNHLY, CDR2 FYNNEI. CDR3 DNA: TGTGCCAGCAGTGAATATATCAGTGGTGAGCAGTTCTTC. Encoded protein: CASSEYISGEQFF.

The chain is built from TRBV7-6 and TRBJ1-3; TRBD1 is a possible D gene (5 bases). Germline V gene sequence: CDR1 SGHVS, CDR2 FNYEAQ. The CDR3 has 14 amino acids. With 4 bases removed from V and 3 bases from J, the gap between germline ends came to 10 bases. In DNA, the CDR3 is TGTGCCAGCAGCTCAGGGAACGATGGAAACACCATATATTTT. This gives the protein CASSSGNDGNTIYF.

The chain employs TRBV5-4 and TRBJ2-2; D is possibly TRBD1 or TRBD2 (6 bases each). The CDR3 contains 15 residues. V was shortened by 4 bases and J by 6 bases, with 16 bases between the two germline ends. Germline-derived CDR1 and CDR2 are SGHNT and YYREEE (reference sequence). CDR3 sequence (DNA): TGTGCCAGCAGCGCCCTGGGGGGCACGGCCGGGGAGCTGTTTTTT. This gives the protein CASSALGGTAGELFF.

The V and J genes are TRBV28 and TRBJ2-7, with D hard to call. The CDR3 spans 10 residues. CDR1 is MDHEN and CDR2 is SYDVKM in the germline V gene. The V end was cut by 3 bases, the J end by 7 bases, with 4 bases between. In DNA, the CDR3 is TGTGCCAGCAGTTTGGAGGAGCAGTACTTC. It specifies CASSLEEQYF. The complete variable domain, with remaining parts taken from reference TRBV28 and TRBJ2-7, reads DVKVTQSSRYLVKRTGEKVFLECVQDMDHENMFWYRQDPGLGLRLIYFSYDVKMKEKGDIPEGYSVSREKKERFSLILESASTNQTSMYLCASSLEEQYFGPGTRLTVT.

In regard to this clone: An end of the junction does not agree with germline; a read error may underlie this. The chain has TRBV13 and TRBJ2-3; no reliable D call. CDR1 and CDR2 (germline): PRHDT, FYEKMQ (reference sequence). The CDR3 sequence is 12 residues long. CDR3 amino acids: CASSQSTDMQYF. Written as DNA, the CDR3 is TGTGCCAGCAGCCAAAGCACAGATATGCAGTATTTT.

This clone was observed once. J is TRBJ2-3 and V is TRBV11-2; the D gene is possibly TRBD2 (6 bases). CDR1 and CDR2 (germline): SGHAT, FQNNGV. Trimming stripped 3 bases from V and 1 base from J, with 14 bases between. The CDR3 covers 16 residues. Written as DNA, the CDR3 is TGTGCCAGCAGCTTTAAAACGGGAGTGCGCACAGATACGCAGTATTTT. Translating it yields CASSFKTGVRTDTQYF.

The chain recombines TRBV6-5 with TRBJ2-7; TRBD1 agrees at 8 bases. Germline V gene lookup returns CDR1 MNHEY and CDR2 SVGAGI. The junction had 7 bases not matched to a gene; V was cut back by 6 bases and J by 6 bases. The CDR3 has 13 residues. The CDR3 is CASRRTGFTEQYF. The CDR3 DNA sequence: TGTGCCAGCAGAAGGACAGGGTTTACCGAGCAGTACTTC.

The V and J genes are TRBV30 and TRBJ1-1; 9 bases line up with TRBD1. With V trimmed by 5 bases and J by 1 base, 2 bases remained unmatched. Germline values: CDR1 GTSNPN, CDR2 SVGIG (reference sequence). This CDR3 comprises 13 residues. CDR3 sequence: CAWGTGWNTEAFF. The CDR3 coding sequence is TGTGCCTGGGGGACAGGGTGGAACACTGAAGCTTTCTTT.